This TCR beta chain was recorded in a study of control samples from healthy donors and cancer patients. TCRdb keeps only in-frame clones here, not all; method: immunoSEQ multiplex PCR. The repertoire holds about 12,000 clones, with approximately 90% as singletons. Between the trimmed V and J ends, which lost 4 bases and 0 bases, there was a span of 6 bases. CDR3 length: 14 residues. Looked up from germline, CDR1 is SGHAT and CDR2 is FQNNGV. V and J are TRBV11-2 and TRBJ2-2; no reliable D call. Sequenced sample: formalin-fixed, paraffin-embedded tissue. The receptor was isolated from a male donor with melanoma. In DNA form, the CDR3 reads TGTGCCAGCAGCTCCACATCGAACACCGGGGAGCTGTTTTTT. It is translated as CASSSTSNTGELFF. Filled out from reference TRBV11-2 and TRBJ2-2, the complete variable domain reads EAGVAQSPRYKIIEKRQSVAFWCNPISGHATLYWYQQILGQGPKLLIQFQNNGVVDDSQLPKDRFSAERLKGVDSTLKIQPAKLEDSAVYLCASSSTSNTGELFFGEGSRLTVL.